The 26 T cell receptor beta chains presented below share a single source sample, sequenced in a study of blood T cell repertoires in COVID-19. TCRdb's table, derived via immunoSEQ multiplex PCR, lists solely in-frame clones and lacks some. The repertoire holds approximately 140,000 clones, with around 76% as singletons. The sequencing input was peripheral blood. Receptors were obtained from a man at least 80 years old with acute or convalescent COVID-19.

This clone turned up a few times. The genes are TRBV18 and TRBJ2-7, with a possible D match to TRBD1 (6 bases). The CDR3 contains 16 residues. The germline V gene encodes CDR1 KGHSH and CDR2 LQKENI. With 3 bases removed from V and 3 bases from J, the gap between germline ends came to 18 bases. This CDR3 reads CASSPSFGQPFYEQYF. The DNA of the CDR3 is TGTGCCAGCTCACCTTCTTTCGGACAGCCATTCTACGAGCAGTACTTC.

CDR3 in amino acids: CASSLYRQGGAEAFF. CDR3 bases: TGTGCCAGCAGTTTATACAGGCAGGGTGGTGCTGAAGCTTTCTTT. This chain uses TRBV27 with TRBJ1-1; D perhaps matches TRBD1 (5 bases). V was cut by 1 base and J by 6 bases, with 15 bases left in between. CDR3 length: 15 residues. Germline loops: CDR1 MNHEY, CDR2 SMNVEV (reference sequence).

The genes are TRBV7-9 and TRBJ1-1; D is uncertain. Deletions cut 5 bases from V and 1 base from J, with 8 bases between. Germline CDR1 SEHNR, CDR2 FQNEAQ (reference sequence). The CDR3 spans 13 residues. CDR3 loop: CASSAGSNTEAFF. In DNA, the CDR3 is TGTGCCAGCAGCGCCGGGTCGAACACTGAAGCTTTCTTT.

This chain joins TRBV30 and TRBJ1-6; 8 bases are a match to TRBD1. The CDR3 consists of 12 residues. The V gene's germline CDR1 is GTSNPN and CDR2 SVGIG (reference sequence). Trimming cost V 4 bases and J 9 bases; bases outside gene matches: 2. CDR3 nucleotides: TGTGCCTGGACAGGGGGCGGTTCACCCCTCCACTTT. This codes for CAWTGGGSPLHF. Using reference TRBV30 and TRBJ1-6 for the parts outside the CDR3, the full variable domain is SQTIHQWPATLVQPVGSPLSLECTVEGTSNPNLYWYRQAAGRGLQLLFYSVGIGQISSEVPQNLSASRPQDRQFILSSKKLLLSDSGFYLCAWTGGGSPLHFGNGTRLTVT.

V gene TRBV7-2 combines with J gene TRBJ1-3; D is ambiguous. The ends were cut back, 6 bases at V and 0 bases at J, with 9 bases in the middle. The CDR3 contains 14 residues. Germline CDR1 is SGHTA and CDR2 is FQGNSA. For the CDR3, the DNA is TGTGCCAGCAGTTCTACTAACTCTGGAAACACCATATATTTT. Encoded protein: CASSSTNSGNTIYF.

The V and J genes are TRBV7-6 and TRBJ2-7; 7 nucleotides match TRBD2. V was pared by 2 bases and J by 5 bases, with 27 bases of the junction left unmatched. Germline CDR1 SGHVS, CDR2 FNYEAQ. The CDR3 totals 21 residues. CDR3 in amino acids: CASSLIGGGASAKKGLDEQYF. CDR3 bases: TGTGCCAGCAGCTTAATCGGGGGAGGGGCCTCCGCCAAAAAAGGCTTGGACGAGCAGTACTTC. Using reference TRBV7-6 and TRBJ2-7 for the parts outside the CDR3, the full variable domain is GAGVSQSPRYKVTKRGQDVALRCDPISGHVSLYWYRQALGQGPEFLTYFNYEAQQDKSGLPNDRFSAERPEGSISTLTIQRTEQRDSAMYRCASSLIGGGASAKKGLDEQYFGPGTRLTVT.

The genes are TRBV29-1 and TRBJ2-3; maybe TRBD2 (5 bases). Germline assignment: CDR1 SQVTM and CDR2 ANQGSEA. V was clipped by 2 bases and J by 1 base, with 13 bases between them. The CDR3 runs 15 residues. The CDR3 region has the DNA TGCAGCGTTGAATTAGGGCTGAGGGGCACAGATACGCAGTATTTT. This sequence encodes CSVELGLRGTDTQYF.

The V call is TRBV7-6, the J call TRBJ1-6; 7 bases map to TRBD1. CDR3 length: 13 amino acids. Unmatched junction bases numbered 4, after V lost 5 bases and J lost 9 bases. Germline V gene lookup returns CDR1 SGHVS and CDR2 FNYEAQ. The CDR3 here is CASSTDRASPLHF. The CDR3 coding sequence is TGTGCCAGCAGCACAGACAGGGCTTCACCCCTCCACTTT.

On this clone: This sample includes further DNA sequences coding for the same CDR3. The rearrangement uses TRBV18 and TRBJ2-3; possibly TRBD2 for D (6 bases). CDR3 length equals 12 residues. Looked up from germline, CDR1 is KGHSH and CDR2 is LQKENI. The germline V and J ends were trimmed by 3 bases and 6 bases, with 7 bases remaining between them. The CDR3 protein is CASSPGGDTQYF. CDR3 coding DNA: TGTGCCAGCTCACCTGGGGGGGATACGCAGTATTTT.

This chain links TRBV5-5 with TRBJ1-6; D is possibly TRBD1 (6 bases). This CDR3 has 13 amino acids. Trimming took off 2 bases at V and 7 bases at J, with 7 bases between the two ends. Germline CDR1 reads SGHKS; CDR2 reads YYEKEE (reference sequence). In nucleotides, the CDR3 is TGTGCCAGCAGCTTCGGACAGAATTCACCCCTCCACTTT. This encodes CASSFGQNSPLHF.

The chain has TRBV3-1 (or the pseudogene TRBV3-2) and TRBJ2-5, with TRBD2 identical over 7 bases. The V segment lost 5 bases and the J segment 2 bases; nucleotides outside the gene matches: 2. The germline CDR1 and CDR2 sequences are LGHDT and YNNKEL (reference sequence). This CDR3 is built from 13 residues. DNA for the CDR3: TGTGCCAGCAGCTCGGGACTACAAGAGACCCAGTACTTC. This sequence encodes CASSSGLQETQYF.

This sequence joins TRBV15 and TRBJ1-1; D remains unclear. Trimming left V 0 bases short and J 1 base short, with 15 bases between. The CDR3 sequence is 17 residues long. Germline V gene sequence: CDR1 LNHNV, CDR2 YYDKDF (reference sequence). CDR3 DNA sequence: TGTGCCACCAGCAGAGATCGAGGGAACCGCCCGAACACTGAAGCTTTCTTT. It encodes CATSRDRGNRPNTEAFF.

The chain employs TRBV19 and TRBJ2-3; 8 bases line up with TRBD2. Germline CDR1 reads LNHDA; CDR2 reads SQIVND (reference sequence). The CDR3 totals 15 residues. With 4 bases clipped from V and 5 bases from J, the junction kept 8 bases outside the gene matches. DNA for the CDR3: TGTGCCAGTAGTAACTTAGCGGGGAGGGGAGATACGCAGTATTTT. Its translation: CASSNLAGRGDTQYF.

Remarks on this clone: One end of the junction varies from germline; a read error may be responsible. The rearrangement uses TRBV24-1 and TRBJ2-3; D is possibly TRBD1 (7 bases). The CDR3 totals 14 residues. CDR1 KGHDR and CDR2 SFDVKD come from the germline V gene. CDR3 bases: TGTGCCACCAGTGATTTGACCCTGCGGGACAGCCTTGTTTTT. The encoded protein is CATSDLTLRDSLVF.

This clone was seen just once. The V gene is TRBV2, the J gene TRBJ1-6; TRBD1 might be the D (5 bases). Germline assignment: CDR1 SNHLY and CDR2 FYNNEI. The CDR3 contains 15 residues. Trimming stripped 7 bases from V and 0 bases from J, with 10 bases between. CDR3 nucleotide sequence: TGTGCCAGCATTAGTGACAGCTCCTATAATTCACCCCTCCACTTT. Translation gives CASISDSSYNSPLHF.

This chain uses TRBV7-2 with TRBJ2-1; 9 nucleotides agree with TRBD2. The CDR3 contains 14 residues. Germline CDR1 SGHTA, CDR2 FQGNSA. V lost 2 bases to trimming and J lost 9 bases; unmatched junction nucleotides: 5. In DNA form, the CDR3 reads TGTGCCAGCAGCTTACAGCTAGCGGGGCGTGAGCAGTTCTTC. It is translated as CASSLQLAGREQFF.

The gene calls are TRBV2 and TRBJ1-2; the match to TRBD1 covers 9 bases. Trimming cost V 4 bases and J 8 bases; bases outside gene matches: 2. Germline CDR1 and CDR2: SNHLY and FYNNEI. The CDR3 extends over 12 amino acids. In DNA, the CDR3 is TGTGCCAGCAGTGCGACAGGGGGAGGCTACACCTTC. Protein sequence: CASSATGGGYTF.

This rearrangement joins TRBV5-1 to TRBJ2-6; the D is unclear. CDR1 is SGHRS, CDR2 YFSETQ, per germline. CDR3 length: 14 amino acids. V was shortened by 3 bases and J by 2 bases, with 6 bases between the two germline ends. The DNA for the CDR3 is TGCGCCAGCAGCTCCGTAGCTGGGGCCAACGTCCTGACTTTC. As protein: CASSSVAGANVLTF.

V and J are TRBV7-8 and TRBJ1-1, with 7 nucleotides matching TRBD1. The V gene end was trimmed by 0 bases and the J gene end by 5 bases; junction bases not matched to a gene: 6. The CDR3 has 15 amino acids. Per the germline V gene, CDR1 is SGHVS and CDR2 is FQNEAQ. For the CDR3, the DNA is TGTGCCAGCAGCTTAGCGGGCAGGGGGGAAACTGAAGCTTTCTTT. Its protein is CASSLAGRGETEAFF.

The chain couples TRBV7-2 to TRBJ2-5; TRBD1 might be the D (5 bases). Germline loops: CDR1 SGHTA, CDR2 FQGNSA. The CDR3 covers 13 residues. V was cut by 4 bases and J by 0 bases, with 6 bases left in between. The CDR3 here is CASSSDNQETQYF. The CDR3 DNA follows: TGTGCCAGCAGCTCGGACAACCAAGAGACCCAGTACTTC. Combining the CDR3 with reference TRBV7-2 and TRBJ2-5 gives the whole variable domain GAGVSQSPSNKVTEKGKDVELRCDPISGHTALYWYRQSLGQGLEFLIYFQGNSAPDKSGLPSDRFSAERTGGSVSTLTIQRTQQEDSAVYLCASSSDNQETQYFGPGTRLLVL.

The chain employs TRBV5-5 and TRBJ1-5, with TRBD1 matching over 9 bases. Germline trimming cut 0 bases from V and 2 bases from J; bases unmatched to any gene: 3. The CDR3 spans 16 residues. The V gene's germline CDR1 is SGHKS and CDR2 YYEKEE (reference sequence). The chain's CDR3 is CASSLAQGAGNQPQHF. CDR3 in DNA: TGTGCCAGCAGCTTGGCACAGGGGGCAGGCAATCAGCCCCAGCATTTT.

This clone showed up just a few times. The chain employs TRBV5-4 and TRBJ2-3; 8 bases match TRBD2. The CDR3 totals 14 residues. Germline CDR1 is SGHNT and CDR2 is YYREEE (reference sequence). J lost 2 bases, V lost 4 bases, and 3 bases had no gene match. The CDR3 DNA reads TGTGCCAGCAGCCCGGGACTAGACACAGATACGCAGTATTTT. Its translation is CASSPGLDTDTQYF.

This clone was seen only once. The genes are TRBV7-2 and TRBJ2-7, with 7 bases aligning to TRBD1. V dropped 3 bases and J dropped 2; count of bases not matched to a gene: 4. The CDR3 runs to 14 residues. The germline CDR1 and CDR2 sequences are SGHTA and FQGNSA. DNA of the CDR3: TGTGCCAGCAGCTTTTTAGGGGGCCCCTACGAGCAGTACTTC. Translation: CASSFLGGPYEQYF. The full variable domain, with the rest looked up from reference TRBV7-2 and TRBJ2-7, is GAGVSQSPSNKVTEKGKDVELRCDPISGHTALYWYRQSLGQGLEFLIYFQGNSAPDKSGLPSDRFSAERTGGSVSTLTIQRTQQEDSAVYLCASSFLGGPYEQYFGPGTRLTVT.

The V gene is TRBV7-2, the J gene TRBJ2-7; 9 bases align to TRBD1. Germline values: CDR1 SGHTA, CDR2 FQGNSA. V was pared by 2 bases and J by 3 bases, with 5 bases of the junction left unmatched. The CDR3 contains 15 residues. The CDR3 spells CASSLSWTGDYEQYF. DNA of the CDR3: TGTGCCAGCAGCTTATCATGGACAGGGGACTACGAGCAGTACTTC. The full variable domain, completed using reference TRBV7-2 and TRBJ2-7, is GAGVSQSPSNKVTEKGKDVELRCDPISGHTALYWYRQSLGQGLEFLIYFQGNSAPDKSGLPSDRFSAERTGGSVSTLTIQRTQQEDSAVYLCASSLSWTGDYEQYFGPGTRLTVT.

This clone came up once. The chain uses TRBV28 and TRBJ2-5, with 8 nucleotides matching TRBD2. Germline V gene sequence: CDR1 MDHEN, CDR2 SYDVKM. The CDR3 is 12 amino acids. After removal of 3 bases from V and 9 bases from J, the junction contained 3 bases not matched to a gene. CDR3 protein: CASSFGGVSQYF. As DNA, the CDR3 is TGTGCCAGCAGTTTCGGGGGGGTGTCCCAGTACTTC.

The chain is built from TRBV7-9 and TRBJ2-1; 7 nucleotides match TRBD2. The CDR3 covers 15 residues. The junction had 6 bases not matched to a gene; V was cut back by 1 base and J by 6 bases. Germline CDR1 SEHNR, CDR2 FQNEAQ (reference sequence). CDR3 DNA sequence: TGTGCCAGCAGCTTAGTACTAGCGTCTCGCAATGAGCAGTTCTTC. Encoded protein: CASSLVLASRNEQFF.